This entry features one T cell receptor beta chain sequence. Its specificity is not known. Oncomine TCR Beta short-read sequencing was applied to DNA from cultured CD4+ T cells. From the PCR reads, TCRdb called clonotypes with MiXCR, one entry per CDR3 protein. In the table there are approximately 10,000 distinct CDR3 sequences, approximately 59% of which are singletons. CDR1 and CDR2 from the germline V gene are MNHEY and SVGEGT. The V gene end was trimmed by 6 bases and the J gene end by 3 bases; junction bases not matched to a gene: 3. The CDR3 sequence is 15 residues long. This entry belongs to a study of vaccination and CD4 T cells after COVID-19. Looking at the study overall: After nasal swab PCR-confirmed SARS-CoV-2, fewer than ten convalescents had mild disease and one severe.

Regarding treatment: approximately 9-day PBMC culture with coronavirus spike peptide pools or control peptides (ViraFEST assay). The specimen comprised cultured CD4+ T cells from blood, sampled after SARS-CoV-2 vaccination. This receptor was identified in a human donor with COVID-19. The rearrangement joins TRBV6-2 or TRBV6-3 to TRBJ2-2; 11 positions match TRBD2. The CDR3 is CASSLTSGDTGELFF. In DNA form, the CDR3 reads TGTGCCAGCAGCTTGACTAGCGGGGACACCGGGGAGCTGTTTTTT.